A selection of T cell receptor beta chains follows, all from one sample in a study of T cell repertoires in aging, cancer and after chemotherapy. Each CDR3 protein gets one entry after TCRdb re-called the multiplex PCR reads with MiXCR. The table lists about 2,900 distinct CDR3 sequences, 25% to 35% of them singletons, with 8.9% in the top ten. The sample consisted of blood. These receptors came from a human donor with a solid tumor. The CDR3 runs from the conserved cysteine through the conserved F or W. The D gene is left open where the match is weak. Only some rows state a clone size, as once, few, many or a class for expanded clones.

>TRBJ1-2|TRBV12-3/TRBV12-4|NA|few
TGTGCCAGCAGCCCGAACAGGCTCCGATATGGCTACACCTTC
CASSPNRLRYGYTF
>TRBJ2-2|TRBV5-6|NA|few
TGTGCCACCCAACGCCGGGGGCTGGACGGGGAGCTGTTTTTT
CATQRRGLDGELFF
>TRBJ1-5|TRBV19|NA|large
TGTGCCAGTAGACGTGGGGGTGCTCAGCCCCAGCATTTT
CASRRGGAQPQHF
>TRBJ1-1|TRBV6-4|NA|few
TGTGCCAGCAGAAGGACAGAGAACACTGAAGCTTTCTTT
CASRRTENTEAFF
>TRBJ2-5|TRBV5-6|TRBD1|NA
TGTGCCAGCAGCTTGGTTGGGAGACAGGGGTTGGAGACCCAGTACTTC
CASSLVGRQGLETQYF
>TRBJ2-7|TRBV29-1|NA|NA
TGCAGTGCTAAATCCCGGGACCCCCTAAGCCCTTCCTACGAGCAGTACTTC
CSAKSRDPLSPSYEQYF
>TRBJ1-1|TRBV5-6|NA|few
TGTGCCAGCATCGGGAGGGGTTGGGACACTGAAGCTTTCTTT
CASIGRGWDTEAFF
>TRBJ1-4|TRBV6-2/TRBV6-3|NA|medium-sized
TGTGCCAGCAACCCGGGACACGTTAATGAAAAACTGTTTTTT
CASNPGHVNEKLFF
>TRBJ2-3|TRBV6-1|TRBD1|NA
TGTGCCAGCACTCCCAATACAGGGGATTTGGCAGATACGCAGTATTTT
CASTPNTGDLADTQYF
>TRBJ2-3|TRBV29-1|NA|large
TGCAGCGTTGAGCGGCAAGCCGAAGATACGCAGTATTTT
CSVERQAEDTQYF
>TRBJ2-1|TRBV5-1|NA|few
TGCGCCAGCAGCTTGCCGGGGCAGTACAATGAGCAGTTCTTC
CASSLPGQYNEQFF
>TRBJ2-5|TRBV19|TRBD2|NA
TGTGCCAGTAGTAAAACTAGCGGGAGTCTGGAGACCCAGTACTTC
CASSKTSGSLETQYF
>TRBJ2-7|TRBV4-3|TRBD2|NA
TGCGCCAGCAGCCAGACGGGGACTAGCGGGAGAAACGAGCAGTACTTC
CASSQTGTSGRNEQYF
>TRBJ1-1|TRBV6-5|NA|medium-sized
TGTGCCAGCAGATCCGAACAGGGCGCAGCTTTCTTT
CASRSEQGAAFF
>TRBJ2-7|TRBV29-1|NA|NA
TGCAGCGTTTCCCATACCGGGACACACGAGCAGTACTTC
CSVSHTGTHEQYF
>TRBJ2-3|TRBV19|NA|medium-sized
TGTGCCAGTACTAGGGGGGGAAGGGTTAGCACAGATACGCAGTATTTT
CASTRGGRVSTDTQYF
>TRBJ2-3|TRBV6-5|NA|NA
TGTGCCAGCAGTTACTCTAGTGGGGGCACAGATACGCAGTATTTT
CASSYSSGGTDTQYF
>TRBJ1-1|TRBV30|NA|medium-sized
TGTGCCTGGAACTCCATGTGGCAGGTCTACACTGAAGCTTTCTTT
CAWNSMWQVYTEAFF
>TRBJ2-5|TRBV12-3/TRBV12-4|NA|NA
TGTGCCAGCAGTTTTCATAATGTCGATCTACAAGAGACCCAGTACTTC
CASSFHNVDLQETQYF
>TRBJ1-1|TRBV4-3|NA|NA
TGCGCCAGCAGCGAAGGTTATGGGGGTAGGACTGAAGCTTTCTTT
CASSEGYGGRTEAFF
>TRBJ2-2|TRBV19|NA|few
TGTGCCAGTAGTCCGAACCTCGACGATCACACCGGGGAGCTGTTTTTT
CASSPNLDDHTGELFF
>TRBJ2-1|TRBV30|NA|medium-sized
TGTGCTTCCGCCTCCTACAATGAGCAGTTCTTC
CASASYNEQFF
>TRBJ1-3|TRBV30|NA|medium-sized
TGTGCCTGGAGTGTGGCGAGCTCTGGAAACACCATATATTTT
CAWSVASSGNTIYF
>TRBJ1-4|TRBV6-1|NA|NA
TGTGCCATCTCCTCCGGGAGGACTACTAATGAAAAACTGTTTTTT
CAISSGRTTNEKLFF
>TRBJ1-6|TRBV10-2|NA|NA
TGCGCCAGCAGCGGGCAGGGAGGCTCACCCCTCCACTTT
CASSGQGGSPLHF
>TRBJ1-1|TRBV10-3|NA|few
TGTGCCATCAGTGAGCCGGGAGGGGGTGCTCCGTTT
CAISEPGGGAPF
>TRBJ2-3|TRBV5-4|TRBD2|NA
TGTGCCAGCAGCAGCATGGGGACTAGCGGGTCGTCAGATACGCAGTATTTT
CASSSMGTSGSSDTQYF
>TRBJ1-1|TRBV6-5|NA|NA
TGTGCCAGCACTCCCCCCGGCGGGGGCACTGAAGCTTTCTTT
CASTPPGGGTEAFF
>TRBJ1-4|TRBV5-4|TRBD1|NA
TGTGCCAGCAGCGATAGGGACAGGGGGCGATTGAATGAAAAACTGTTTTTT
CASSDRDRGRLNEKLFF
>TRBJ2-1|TRBV24-1|NA|few
TGTGCCACCAGTGACCCCGGACCCGCCGGGAATGAGCAGTTCTTC
CATSDPGPAGNEQFF
>TRBJ2-1|TRBV29-1|NA|large
TGCAGCGTTGAAGCGGACAATTACAATGAGCAGTTCTTC
CSVEADNYNEQFF
>TRBJ2-2|TRBV10-3|NA|few
TGTGCCATCAGTGAAATGAGGGGGGAGCTGTTTTTT
CAISEMRGELFF
>TRBJ2-7|TRBV29-1|NA|large
TGCAGCGTTGTCTCGGTAGGACCCCGGGTGGGCGAGCAGTACTTC
CSVVSVGPRVGEQYF
>TRBJ2-5|TRBV6-5|NA|once
TGTGCCACCAGTGACCGAGGACAGAACCAAGAGACCCAGTACTTC
CATSDRGQNQETQYF
>TRBJ1-1|TRBV19|NA|medium-sized
TGTGCCAGTAACGAAAGGATGAACACTGAAGCTTTCTTT
CASNERMNTEAFF
>TRBJ2-7|TRBV6-5|TRBD1|medium-sized
TGTGCCAGCAGTTACTCTGTACGGGGACAGAACTACGAGCAGTACTTC
CASSYSVRGQNYEQYF
>TRBJ1-5|TRBV11-1|NA|NA
TGTGCCAGCAGCTCCGGCCACCAGCCCCAGCATTTT
CASSSGHQPQHF
>TRBJ2-5|TRBV20-1|NA|few
TGCAGTGCTAGACTCGCCGGTGGAGAGACCCAGTACTTC
CSARLAGGETQYF
>TRBJ1-4|TRBV30|TRBD1|few
TGTGCCTGGAGTCCCCGTGCCACAGGGGCTGTAAATGAAAAACTGTTTTTT
CAWSPRATGAVNEKLFF
>TRBJ2-7|TRBV5-6|NA|medium-sized
TGTGCCAGCAGCTTAGCCCATTACGAGCAGTACTTC
CASSLAHYEQYF
>TRBJ2-4|TRBV27|NA|NA
TGTGCCAGCAGTTTAACGGGGGCGGGGAACATTCAGTACTTC
CASSLTGAGNIQYF
>TRBJ2-3|TRBV5-4|NA|NA
TGTGCCGTAAGCGGTCTCACAGATACGCAGTATTTT
CAVSGLTDTQYF
>TRBJ1-5|TRBV27|NA|NA
TGTGCCAGCAGTTTGGCGGGGAATCAGCCCCAGCATTTT
CASSLAGNQPQHF
>TRBJ1-1|TRBV10-3|NA|few
TGTGCCATCAGTGAGTCGAGGGAGTTCACTGAAGCTTTCTTT
CAISESREFTEAFF
>TRBJ2-6|TRBV5-5|NA|NA
TGCGCCAGCAGTCCTCAGATTTCTGGGGCCAACGTCCTGACTTTC
CASSPQISGANVLTF
>TRBJ2-7|TRBV7-6|NA|NA
TGTGCCAGCACCCACCCGCAGGGGAGGGGTTACTACGAGCAGTACTTC
CASTHPQGRGYYEQYF
>TRBJ2-1|TRBV7-4|TRBD2|once
TGTGCCAGCAGCTTGGGGACTAGCGGTTACAATGAGCAGTTCTTC
CASSLGTSGYNEQFF